The clone carrying this T cell receptor (beta chain) was observed at least ten times. Its antigen is undetermined. Together with thyroid ultrasound, orbital computed tomography, serum thyroxine and TRAb, clinical symptoms were used for diagnoses. Amplification of TCR beta CDR3 regions was performed using RNA transcripts as template. With the HTBI primer set, the TCR CDR3 went through a first round of RT-PCR. TCRdb re-derived calls from the multiplex PCR reads in MiXCR, one entry per CDR3 protein. The sample holds 550,000 to 700,000 distinct CDR3 sequences; roughly 46% are singletons and the top ten take under 20%. The data were taken from a study of T cells in Graves' hyperthyroidism and ophthalmopathy. Study-level findings and limits: In the blood, most expanded thyroid clonotypes above 0.001 appeared as well. Stable hyperthyroidism was separated from ophthalmopathy by a model based on 13 V-J features.

The CDR3 runs 13 residues. Germline lookup yields CDR1 LGHNT and CDR2 FRNRAP. The V and J ends lost 5 bases and 6 bases respectively, with 13 bases between them. Sequences were obtained from peripheral blood or thyroid tissue (not recorded which). This sequence was found in an adult woman with Graves' disease, either hyperthyroidism or ophthalmopathy (not recorded which). This chain connects TRBV12-5 to TRBJ1-1, with D hard to call. The CDR3 coding sequence is TGTGCTAGTGGTCTCAACAGCGCCGCTGAAGCTTTCTTT. Translated: CASGLNSAAEAFF.